This TCR beta chain was obtained from a study of CXCR3-negative and CXCR3-positive naive CD8 T cells. Overall study: Some 130 million TRB reads were obtained overall (about 1.5 +/- 0.3 million per library).

About this clonotype itself: Antigen specificity is unknown.

Overall study findings and caveats: For CXCR3-positive naive cells, TRB CDR3s were more hydrophobic than those of CXCR3-negative naive cells.

Preparation of TRB cDNA libraries relied on 5' RACE carrying UMI labels. Following a re-call of the 5' RACE reads, TCRdb has one entry per CDR3 protein and lacks DNA. The sample includes about 90,000 distinct CDR3 sequences. The source is a human donor in good health. Some clones in this sample may be carry-over from other donors' samples. The sample taken for sequencing was naive CXCR3- CD8+ T cells from blood. The subset is: CD45RO-CCR7+CD27+CD95- naive CD8+ T cells lacking CXCR3 (TNR3-).

The CDR3: CSTQGLRLAGSGETQYF. The rearrangement joins TRBV29-1 to TRBJ2-5; the TRBD2 assignment by TCRdb is unverifiable without DNA. Germline CDR1 SQVTM, CDR2 ANQGSEA. This CDR3 comprises 17 residues.